Below are 8 T cell receptor beta chains sequenced from a single sample in a study of cytomegalovirus exposure and HLA in healthy donors. The PCR used 60 Vbeta and 13 Jbeta primers. TCRdb's table, derived via immunoSEQ multiplex PCR, lists solely in-frame clones and lacks some. The sample shows about 150,000 clones, around 80% of them seen only once. The material sequenced was PBMCs. These receptors originate from a male donor in good health and CMV-seropositive.

This chain links TRBV4-1 with TRBJ1-1; D unclear. The germline V and J ends were trimmed by 7 bases and 5 bases, with 14 bases remaining between them. There are 13 residues in the CDR3. CDR1 and CDR2 (germline): MGHRA, YSYEKL. The DNA of the CDR3 is TGCGCCAGCACCGATAACTGGAGGACTGAAGCTTTCTTT. It codes for CASTDNWRTEAFF.

This sequence joins TRBV5-6 and TRBJ1-1; the D gene is possibly TRBD1 (6 bases). Germline V gene data show CDR1 as SGHDT and CDR2 as YYEEEE. The CDR3 spans 14 residues. Trimming pared 1 base from V and 7 bases from J, leaving 14 bases between. CDR3 protein: CASSLRGRGVEAFF. The CDR3 nucleotides are TGTGCCAGCAGCTTGAGGGGCAGGGGAGTTGAAGCTTTCTTT.

This sequence joins TRBV10-3 and TRBJ2-1; TRBD2 matches at 11 bases. The CDR3 sequence is 15 residues long. Germline values: CDR1 ENHRY, CDR2 SYGVKD. V was pared by 4 bases and J by 4 bases, with 3 bases of the junction left unmatched. The CDR3 is CAISGSGRGYNEQFF. CDR3 DNA sequence: TGTGCCATCAGTGGTAGCGGGAGGGGGTACAATGAGCAGTTCTTC.

The rearrangement joins TRBV5-8 to TRBJ2-1; 13 bases align to TRBD2. CDR1 SGHTS and CDR2 YDEGEE come from the germline V gene. This CDR3 has 15 amino acids. J gave up 6 bases and V 4 bases, and 4 bases lay outside the gene matches. This CDR3 is CASSRGTSGVNEQFF. CDR3 nucleotides: TGTGCCAGCAGCCGAGGGACTAGCGGGGTCAATGAGCAGTTCTTC.

This clone was seen just once. The chain has TRBV7-6 and TRBJ2-7; possibly TRBD2 for D (5 bases). CDR3 size: 14 residues. V lost 2 bases and J lost 5, with 13 bases in between. The V gene's germline CDR1 is SGHVS and CDR2 FNYEAQ. The CDR3 DNA reads TGTGCCAGCAGCTTATCCGGGAAACCCAACGAGCAGTACTTC. This encodes CASSLSGKPNEQYF.

A single count supports this clone. The chain recombines TRBV6-6 with TRBJ2-3; 8 nucleotides line up with TRBD1. The J segment lost 9 bases and the V segment lost 6 bases, leaving 5 bases of the junction unmatched. The germline V gene has CDR1 MNHNY and CDR2 SVGAGI (reference sequence). The CDR3 is 12 amino acids. CDR3 sequence (DNA): TGTGCCAGCAGCCCCGGGACAGGCACGCAGTATTTT. It codes for CASSPGTGTQYF.

V is TRBV12-5 and J is TRBJ2-1; 10 bases agree with TRBD2. V trimming: 8 bases; J trimming: 6 bases; junction bases outside the gene matches: 4. Germline lookup yields CDR1 LGHNT and CDR2 FRNRAP. This CDR3 is built from 13 residues. The CDR3 protein is CASSTSGANEQFF. The CDR3 nucleotides are TGTGCTAGTAGCACTAGCGGGGCCAATGAGCAGTTCTTC.

This chain joins TRBV7-9 and TRBJ2-3; weak D call: TRBD2 (6 bases). CDR1 SEHNR and CDR2 FQNEAQ come from the germline V gene (reference sequence). Deletions cut 5 bases from V and 5 bases from J, with 17 bases between. The CDR3 covers 15 residues. In DNA, the CDR3 is TGTGCCAGCAGCGACGCCGGGGGTTTTGGAGATACGCAGTATTTT. Translating it yields CASSDAGGFGDTQYF. Filled out from reference TRBV7-9 and TRBJ2-3, the complete variable domain reads DTGVSQNPRHKITKRGQNVTFRCDPISEHNRLYWYRQTLGQGPEFLTYFQNEAQLEKSRLLSDRFSAERPKGSFSTLEIQRTEQGDSAMYLCASSDAGGFGDTQYFGPGTRLTVL.